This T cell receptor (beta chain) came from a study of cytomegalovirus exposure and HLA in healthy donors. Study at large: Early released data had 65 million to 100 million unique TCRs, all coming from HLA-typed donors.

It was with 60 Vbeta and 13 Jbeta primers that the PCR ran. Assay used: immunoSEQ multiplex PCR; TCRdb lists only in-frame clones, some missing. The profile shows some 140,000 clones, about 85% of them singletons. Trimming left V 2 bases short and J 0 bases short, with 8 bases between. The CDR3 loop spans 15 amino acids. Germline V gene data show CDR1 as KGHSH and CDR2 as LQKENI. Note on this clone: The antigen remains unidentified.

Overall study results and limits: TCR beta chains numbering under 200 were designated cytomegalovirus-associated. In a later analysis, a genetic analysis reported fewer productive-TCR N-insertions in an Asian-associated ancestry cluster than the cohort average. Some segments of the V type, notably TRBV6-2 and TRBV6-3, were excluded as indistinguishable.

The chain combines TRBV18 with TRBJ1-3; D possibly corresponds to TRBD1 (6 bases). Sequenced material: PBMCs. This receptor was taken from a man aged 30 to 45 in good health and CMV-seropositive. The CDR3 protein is CASSPGQSSGNTIYF. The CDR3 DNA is TGTGCCAGCTCACCAGGACAGAGCTCTGGAAACACCATATATTTT.